This T cell receptor (beta chain) was sequenced in a study of cytotoxic CD8 clonotypes in ibrutinib-treated CLL. Study results and caveats: Baseline values of clonality outstripped age-matched healthy donors and followed circulating CD8+ T-cell counts.

Turning to this clone: Its antigen is unidentified.

CDR1 and CDR2 from the germline V gene are SGDLS and YYNGEE. This CDR3 comprises 16 residues. V lost 2 bases and J 0 bases, leaving 15 bases between the germline ends. The source of about 1.9 micrograms of genomic DNA for TCR beta libraries was cryopreserved PBMCs. Profiling relied on immunoSEQ multiplex PCR, and the TCRdb table lists in-frame clones only, not all of them. The profile shows about 18,000 clones, around 81% of them singletons. The V and J genes are TRBV9 and TRBJ2-7, with D unresolved. The TCR comes from a human donor with chronic lymphocytic leukemia. The starting material was PBMCs, obtained before ibrutinib treatment. The CDR3 DNA is TGTGCCAGCAGCGTTGGTTGGGCCCAAGGCTCCTACGAGCAGTACTTC. This encodes CASSVGWAQGSYEQYF.